A single sample gave rise to the 24 T cell receptor beta chains below, sequenced in a study of cytomegalovirus exposure and HLA in healthy donors. With 60 Vbeta and 13 Jbeta primers, the PCR was carried out. Profiled with immunoSEQ multiplex PCR; TCRdb holds only in-frame clones, not every one. The sample contains about 160,000 clones, roughly four fifths of which appear only once. Sequenced: PBMCs. The origin of the receptors is a man between 60 and 70 years old in good health and CMV-seronegative.

The chain couples TRBV4-2 to TRBJ2-3; the match to TRBD2 covers 11 bases. In germline, CDR1 is LGHNA, CDR2 YNFKEQ. Trimming at V came to 4 bases and at J to 5 bases, leaving 8 bases not matched to a gene. This CDR3 comprises 16 residues. CDR3 coding DNA: TGTGCCAGCAGCCCCAACCCGGGACTAGCGGTAGATACGCAGTATTTT. Translated: CASSPNPGLAVDTQYF.

The CDR3 coding sequence is TGTGCCAGCACCACCGACAGGGTCCCCTACGAGCAGTACTTC. Translation: CASTTDRVPYEQYF. The chain couples TRBV6-5 to TRBJ2-7, with TRBD1 matching 7 bases. CDR1 and CDR2 (germline): MNHEY, SVGAGI. CDR3 size: 14 residues. With V trimmed by 7 bases and J by 2 bases, 8 bases remained unmatched.

This chain uses TRBV6-1 with TRBJ1-2, with 10 bases fitting TRBD1. Germline CDR1 is MNHNS and CDR2 is SASEGT. Trimming removed 7 bases from V and 4 bases from J; junction bases left unmatched: 9. The CDR3 covers 15 residues. The CDR3 nucleotides read TGTGCCAGCATTACATCGACAGGGGGCGCCTATGGCTACACCTTC. Translated: CASITSTGGAYGYTF.

The CDR3 region has the DNA TGTGCCAGCAGAGTTCGAGGGGGGGTAAGGAATGAGCAGTTCTTC. Translating gives CASRVRGGVRNEQFF. V is TRBV2 and J is TRBJ2-1; weak D call: TRBD2 (7 bases). The V end lost 6 bases, the J end lost 7 bases, and 19 bases lay between the germline ends. Germline CDR1 reads SNHLY; CDR2 reads FYNNEI. The CDR3 covers 15 residues.

The chain recombines TRBV9 with TRBJ2-1, with 9 bases that match TRBD2. The CDR3 consists of 16 residues. Germline CDR1 reads SGDLS; CDR2 reads YYNGEE. V gave up 7 bases and J gave up 3 bases; unmatched junction bases: 11. CDR3 in amino acids: CASGGEAGGNYNEQFF. The DNA of the CDR3 is TGTGCCAGCGGTGGGGAAGCGGGAGGAAACTACAATGAGCAGTTCTTC.

This clone was detected only once. The chain joins TRBV5-1 to TRBJ1-4; 7 bases align to TRBD1. The CDR3 has 14 amino acids. J gave up 4 bases and V 7 bases, and 7 bases lay outside the gene matches. CDR1 SGHRS and CDR2 YFSETQ come from the germline V gene. As DNA, the CDR3 is TGCGCCAGCGGGCCCGGGGACAGTAATGAAAAACTGTTTTTT. This encodes CASGPGDSNEKLFF. The whole variable domain, remainder taken from reference TRBV5-1 and TRBJ1-4, is KAGVTQTPRYLIKTRGQQVTLSCSPISGHRSVSWYQQTPGQGLQFLFEYFSETQRNKGNFPGRFSGRQFSNSRSEMNVSTLELGDSALYLCASGPGDSNEKLFFGSGTQLSVL.

The chain joins TRBV7-9 to TRBJ2-1, with 8 bases that match TRBD2. The V segment lost 2 bases and the J segment 3 bases; nucleotides outside the gene matches: 3. CDR3 size: 15 residues. Germline CDR1 SEHNR, CDR2 FQNEAQ (reference sequence). The CDR3 region has the DNA TGTGCCAGCAGCTTAAATCTAGCGGGCTACAATGAGCAGTTCTTC. This encodes CASSLNLAGYNEQFF.

The chain recombines TRBV28 with TRBJ2-4, with a possible D match to TRBD2 (6 bases). V dropped 5 bases and J dropped 0 bases, with 14 bases sitting between them. Germline CDR1 and CDR2: MDHEN and SYDVKM. CDR3 length equals 16 residues. CDR3 loop: CASSREEGLAKNIQYF. The CDR3 DNA follows: TGTGCCAGCAGTCGCGAAGAGGGACTAGCCAAAAACATTCAGTACTTC.

The chain joins TRBV4-3 to TRBJ2-3, with 9 bases aligning to TRBD2. Germline V gene lookup returns CDR1 LGHNA and CDR2 YSLEER. With 4 bases clipped from V and 1 base from J, the junction kept 9 bases outside the gene matches. The CDR3 sequence is 17 residues long. The CDR3 DNA reads TGCGCCAGCAGCCGGAATAGCGGGGGCGGGGGCACAGATACGCAGTATTTT. Its translation is CASSRNSGGGGTDTQYF.

The J gene is TRBJ2-3, the V gene TRBV28, with D perhaps TRBD2 (7 bases). Germline CDR1 and CDR2: MDHEN and SYDVKM. The CDR3 loop spans 16 amino acids. V shed 1 base and J shed 8 bases, with 19 bases lying between them. The CDR3 sequence: CASSLLGGASISTQYF. In DNA, the CDR3 is TGTGCCAGCAGTTTATTGGGGGGGGCCTCTATTAGTACGCAGTATTTT.

The rearrangement links TRBV5-1 to TRBJ1-2; maybe TRBD1 (5 bases). V gave up 4 bases and J gave up 5 bases, with 18 bases separating them. There are 15 residues in the CDR3. Germline V gene data show CDR1 as SGHRS and CDR2 as YFSETQ. The CDR3 is CASSPGHGATYGYTF. The CDR3 DNA sequence: TGCGCCAGCAGCCCGGGCCATGGGGCCACTTATGGCTACACCTTC.

The CDR3 DNA is TGTGCCAGCAGACCTAGCTCCTACAATGAGCAGTTCTTC. It specifies CASRPSSYNEQFF. This rearrangement joins TRBV27 to TRBJ2-1, with unresolved D. Per the germline V gene, CDR1 is MNHEY and CDR2 is SMNVEV (reference sequence). There are 13 residues in the CDR3. Trimming pared 6 bases from V and 0 bases from J, leaving 6 bases between.

The V call is TRBV11-2, the J call TRBJ2-5; tentative D call: TRBD2 (5 bases). This CDR3 comprises 16 residues. Trimming cost V 1 base and J 1 base, with 13 bases left between them. The V gene's germline CDR1 is SGHAT and CDR2 FQNNGV. For the CDR3, the DNA is TGTGCCAGCAGCTTAGGTTCCACCGGGGTCCAAGAGACCCAGTACTTC. Its protein is CASSLGSTGVQETQYF.

DNA of the CDR3: TGTGCCAGCAGAACGACTAGCGGTAGCACAGATACGCAGTATTTT. As protein: CASRTTSGSTDTQYF. The J gene is TRBJ2-3, the V gene TRBV6-6, with 9 nucleotides matching TRBD2. Looked up from germline, CDR1 is MNHNY and CDR2 is SVGAGI (reference sequence). The CDR3 runs 15 residues. The V and J ends lost 6 bases and 0 bases, in that order; junction bases with no gene match: 4.

The V call is TRBV6-1, the J call TRBJ2-7; 8 bases agree with TRBD1. This CDR3 has 13 amino acids. V lost 3 bases and J lost 6; bases outside the gene matches: 4. Germline lookup yields CDR1 MNHNS and CDR2 SASEGT. The CDR3: CASSDWTGREQYF. The CDR3 DNA reads as TGTGCCAGCAGTGACTGGACAGGGCGCGAGCAGTACTTC.

The CDR3 protein is CASSFVFPAGENSAKNIQYF. In DNA form, the CDR3 reads TGTGCCAGCAGCTTTGTTTTTCCCGCCGGTGAAAACTCAGCCAAAAACATTCAGTACTTC. The chain has TRBV12-1 and TRBJ2-4; TRBD2 is the table's D call and was not checked against the DNA. TRBV12-1 is a documented pseudogene. The CDR3 loop spans 20 amino acids.

Details on this clone: The germline gene is not matched at one end of the junction; a read error may be the cause. Other DNA sequences from this sample encode an identical CDR3 as well. This chain joins TRBV28 and TRBJ1-6, with D uncertain. CDR3 length: 12 residues. The V gene's germline CDR1 is MDHEN and CDR2 SYDVKM. CDR3: CASNLNPLPLHF. DNA for the CDR3: TGCGCCAGCAACCTAAATCCGCTCCCCCTCCACTTT.

The genes are TRBV25-1 and TRBJ2-2; the D gene is possibly TRBD1 (5 bases). The V and J ends lost 3 bases and 2 bases respectively, with 10 bases between them. The CDR3 consists of 15 residues. Germline assignment: CDR1 MGHDK and CDR2 SYGVNS. CDR3 DNA sequence: TGTGCCAGCAGTGAGTCAGGGCCTAACACCGGGGAGCTGTTTTTT. This encodes CASSESGPNTGELFF.

The J gene is TRBJ1-6, the V gene TRBV30, with D unclear. The CDR3 consists of 15 residues. Germline V gene sequence: CDR1 GTSNPN, CDR2 SVGIG (reference sequence). V was trimmed by 1 base and J by 2 bases, leaving 9 bases between them. This CDR3 is CAWSGEDPYNSPLHF. The CDR3 nucleotides are TGTGCCTGGAGTGGGGAGGATCCCTATAATTCACCCCTCCACTTT.

This chain joins TRBV27 and TRBJ2-5; D perhaps matches TRBD2 (6 bases). The CDR3 consists of 12 residues. V was cut by 10 bases and J by 1 base, with 10 bases left in between. Germline V CDR1 and CDR2: MNHEY, SMNVEV (reference sequence). In DNA form, the CDR3 reads TGTGCCACGGGAGAGCCCCAAGAGACCCAGTACTTC. Amino acid sequence: CATGEPQETQYF.

This rearrangement joins TRBV19 to TRBJ1-5; 11 nucleotides align to TRBD1. Germline CDR1 and CDR2: LNHDA and SQIVND (reference sequence). The CDR3 extends over 15 amino acids. V was clipped by 9 bases and J by 2 bases; unmatched bases: 6. The CDR3 region is CASGQGASGNQPQHF. The CDR3 DNA is TGTGCCAGCGGACAGGGGGCGTCCGGCAATCAGCCCCAGCATTTT.

The rearrangement uses TRBV7-3 and TRBJ2-6; unclear D gene. The V gene lost 4 bases and the J gene lost 0 bases, with 7 bases spanning the gap. Germline assignment: CDR1 SGHTA and CDR2 FQGTGA. CDR3 length equals 15 residues. The CDR3 DNA is TGTGCCAGCAGCTGGAGTAGCTCTGGGGCCAACGTCCTGACTTTC. Amino acid sequence: CASSWSSSGANVLTF.

The chain couples TRBV10-1 to TRBJ2-5, with 9 bases aligning to TRBD1. Trimming removed 5 bases from V and 7 bases from J; junction bases left unmatched: 5. The germline V gene encodes CDR1 WNHNN and CDR2 SYGVQD (reference sequence). This CDR3 region has 13 residues. The DNA for the CDR3 is TGCGCCAGCAGTATACGACAGGGGGGGACCCAGTACTTC. It yields the protein CASSIRQGGTQYF.

The chain recombines TRBV28 with TRBJ2-3; weak D call: TRBD2 (6 bases). The V end was cut by 7 bases, the J end by 3 bases, with 8 bases between. The germline CDR1 and CDR2 sequences are MDHEN and SYDVKM. The CDR3 runs to 12 residues. The DNA for the CDR3 is TGTGCCAGCACCCGGGGGACAGATACGCAGTATTTT. This gives the protein CASTRGTDTQYF. The full variable domain, rest sourced from reference TRBV28 and TRBJ2-3, is DVKVTQSSRYLVKRTGEKVFLECVQDMDHENMFWYRQDPGLGLRLIYFSYDVKMKEKGDIPEGYSVSREKKERFSLILESASTNQTSMYLCASTRGTDTQYFGPGTRLTVL.